Listed here are 3 T cell receptor beta chains from one sample, sequenced in a study of blood T cells in healthy people across ages. With a J-beta primer mix and a sample-barcoded 5' primer, a second PCR ran about 7 to 12 cycles. Using its own MiXCR run on the 5' RACE reads, TCRdb lists one record per CDR3 protein. The sample shows 500,000 to 700,000 distinct CDR3 sequences, roughly 31% of them seen only once. The sample comprised blood. The receptors come from a woman of 80 years or more in good health.

This clonotype was counted ten times or more. The chain carries TRBV2 and TRBJ2-5; tentative D call: TRBD1 (6 bases). V lost 10 bases and J lost 2, with 14 bases in between. CDR3 length: 13 amino acids. The germline V gene encodes CDR1 SNHLY and CDR2 FYNNEI. The CDR3 loop is CATTVGQQETQYF. The CDR3 DNA follows: TGTGCCACCACGGTAGGACAGCAAGAGACCCAGTACTTC. Supplemented by reference TRBV2 and TRBJ2-5, the full variable domain reads EPEVTQTPSHQVTQMGQEVILRCVPISNHLYFYWYRQILGQKVEFLVSFYNNEISEKSEIFDDQFSVERPDGSNFTLKIRSTKLEDSAMYFCATTVGQQETQYFGPGTRLLVL.

This clonotype has only a few counts. The chain has TRBV6-1 and TRBJ2-3; no definite D call. V was trimmed by 5 bases and J by 2 bases, leaving 17 bases between them. Germline V gene data show CDR1 as MNHNS and CDR2 as SASEGT. The CDR3 loop spans 16 amino acids. The CDR3 region is CASSQLSGADTDTQYF. CDR3 nucleotide sequence: TGTGCCAGCAGTCAACTGTCGGGCGCGGACACAGATACGCAGTATTTT.

V gene TRBV11-2 combines with J gene TRBJ2-3, with D perhaps matching TRBD2 (6 bases). CDR3 length: 16 amino acids. Per germline, CDR1 SGHAT and CDR2 FQNNGV. Between the trimmed V and J ends, which lost 3 bases and 0 bases, there was a span of 13 bases. The CDR3 sequence: CASSFPVGGSTDTQYF. The CDR3 DNA reads TGTGCCAGCAGCTTCCCGGTTGGGGGGAGCACAGATACGCAGTATTTT.